Each of the 10 T cell receptor beta chains below was sequenced from the same sample in a study of regulatory T cells in long-lasting Graves disease. Time point described: persistent/refractory GD, antithyroid drugs over 5 years with positive TRAb. RNA extracted from PBMCs served as the sequencing template. Combining iRepertoire HTBI primers with Arm-PCR of CDR3 regions, the authors built TCR beta libraries. TCRdb redid the calling of the multiplex PCR reads with MiXCR, one entry per CDR3 protein. The sample consists of almost 350,000 distinct CDR3 sequences, less than 20% of them appearing once. The sequenced sample was peripheral blood mononuclear cells (PBMCs), obtained when the disease was refractory, from a patient treated with antithyroid drugs. All receptors derive from a female donor with Graves disease.

This clonotype has more than one count but fewer than ten. V usage is TRBV7-3 and J usage is TRBJ1-3; weak D call: TRBD1 (6 bases). CDR3 length equals 13 residues. The germline CDR1 and CDR2 sequences are SGHTA and FQGTGA. The V end lost 0 bases, the J end lost 8 bases, and 8 bases lay between the germline ends. CDR3 in DNA: TGTGCCAGCAGCTTAACCCGACAGGACACCATATATTTT. Amino acids: CASSLTRQDTIYF.

This clonotype was detected only a few times. The rearrangement links TRBV7-2 to TRBJ1-5, with a weak D call TRBD1 (5 bases). CDR3 length: 15 amino acids. Trimming stripped 3 bases from V and 4 bases from J, with 13 bases between. Germline loops: CDR1 SGHTA, CDR2 FQGNSA. CDR3: CASSLFLGTNQPQHF. In DNA, the CDR3 is TGTGCCAGCAGCTTGTTCTTGGGGACTAATCAGCCCCAGCATTTT.

V usage is TRBV19 and J usage is TRBJ1-5, with a possible D match to TRBD1 (6 bases). V shed 8 bases and J shed 2 bases, with 16 bases lying between them. The CDR3 contains 15 residues. In germline, CDR1 is LNHDA, CDR2 SQIVND (reference sequence). The DNA for the CDR3 is TGTGCCAGTCGCGTCCAGGGGCAGGGCAATCAGCCCCAGCATTTT. Protein sequence: CASRVQGQGNQPQHF.

V usage is TRBV20-1 and J usage is TRBJ2-7, with 12 bases aligning to TRBD2. The CDR3 consists of 17 residues. The ends lost 6 bases at V and 0 bases at J; junction bases unmatched: 12. Germline V CDR1 and CDR2: DFQATT, SNEGSKA (reference sequence). CDR3 sequence reads: CSALPSGRALTSYEQYF. The CDR3 DNA is TGCAGTGCCCTTCCTAGCGGGAGGGCCCTTACCTCCTACGAGCAGTACTTC.

The V and J genes are TRBV7-9 and TRBJ2-7; TRBD1 or TRBD2 may be the D gene (5 bases each). Germline-derived CDR1 and CDR2 are SEHNR and FQNEAQ (reference sequence). The V end was cut by 3 bases, the J end by 5 bases, with 11 bases between. This CDR3 spans 13 amino acids. Written as DNA, the CDR3 is TGTGCCAGCAGCTTCGGGACCCTACACGAGCAGTACTTC. Amino acid sequence: CASSFGTLHEQYF.

Note on this clonotype: A much larger clone differs from this one at a single base, so this may be a read error. CDR3 nucleotide sequence: TGTGCCGGCCTTGACAGGTTTGACGCTGAAGCTTTCTTT. It yields the protein CAGLDRFDAEAFF. The genes are TRBV6-1 and TRBJ1-1; a weak D match, TRBD1 (6 bases). CDR1 and CDR2 (germline): MNHNS, SASEGT. Trimming pared 11 bases from V and 6 bases from J, leaving 19 bases between. The CDR3 sequence is 13 residues long.

This clonotype was observed a handful of times. The chain recombines TRBV12-3 or TRBV12-4 with TRBJ2-3; no definite D call. This CDR3 is 14 amino acids long. Trimming removed 3 bases at V and 0 bases at J, with 7 bases between. Written as DNA, the CDR3 is TGTGCCAGCAGTTTGCGGCGGAGCACAGATACGCAGTATTTT. Its translation: CASSLRRSTDTQYF.

To note about this clonotype: This clone may be a read error of a much larger clone one base away. CDR3 sequence (DNA): TGTGCTAGTGGTCCTAGGTTCGGGGAGACATTGAACACTGAAGCTTTCTTT. The encoded protein is CASGPRFGETLNTEAFF. The V and J genes are TRBV12-5 and TRBJ1-1; no definite D call. Germline-derived CDR1 and CDR2 are LGHNT and FRNRAP. With 5 bases removed from V and 0 bases from J, the gap between germline ends came to 19 bases. This CDR3 has 17 residues.

This clonotype was observed many times. V usage is TRBV11-2 and J usage is TRBJ2-7, with D unresolved. CDR3 size: 13 residues. Germline values: CDR1 SGHAT, CDR2 FQNNGV. Trimming took 1 base from V and 3 from J, leaving 7 bases between them. The CDR3 spells CASSLAQDYEQYF. The CDR3 DNA follows: TGTGCCAGCAGCTTAGCCCAGGACTACGAGCAGTACTTC.

This clonotype was detected a few times. The rearrangement links TRBV15 to TRBJ2-5; TRBD2 aligns across 9 bases. The CDR3 spans 16 residues. With V trimmed by 1 base and J by 5 bases, 8 bases remained unmatched. Germline V gives CDR1 LNHNV, CDR2 YYDKDF (reference sequence). The DNA of the CDR3 is TGTGCCACCAGCAGAGGGGGCGGGAGGGCCGGGGAGACCCAGTACTTC. Translation gives CATSRGGGRAGETQYF.